The 30 T cell receptor beta chains given below trace back to one sample, sequenced in a study of cytomegalovirus exposure and HLA in healthy donors. Here immunoSEQ multiplex PCR was the method, and the copy in TCRdb shows in-frame clones only, minus some. Of 150,000 to 200,000 clones in the sample, roughly 85% were seen once. The sample consisted of PBMCs. These receptors came from a man younger than 30 in good health and CMV-seropositive.

The J gene is TRBJ1-2, the V gene TRBV10-3; a possible D gene is TRBD1 (6 bases). V lost 3 bases, J lost 4 bases, and 15 bases lay in between. Germline CDR1 and CDR2: ENHRY and SYGVKD. This CDR3 contains 15 residues. CDR3 nucleotide sequence: TGTGCCATCAGTGAACCTACAGGGAGTGGCTATGGCTACACCTTC. It specifies CAISEPTGSGYGYTF.

CDR3 loop: CASSSGYSSYNEQFF. CDR3 nucleotide sequence: TGTGCCAGCAGTTCAGGGTATTCGTCCTACAATGAGCAGTTCTTC. The V and J genes are TRBV7-3 and TRBJ2-1; TRBD1 might be the D (5 bases). With 6 bases removed from V and 1 base from J, the gap between germline ends came to 13 bases. Germline-derived CDR1 and CDR2 are SGHTA and FQGTGA. The CDR3 runs 15 residues.

The J gene is TRBJ2-7, the V gene TRBV28, with D possibly matching TRBD1 (5 bases). The germline CDR1 and CDR2 sequences are MDHEN and SYDVKM. The V end was cut by 5 bases, the J end by 1 base, with 15 bases between. The CDR3 is 15 amino acids. The CDR3 reads CASSPETGRSYEQYF. CDR3 in DNA: TGTGCCAGCAGTCCGGAAACAGGCAGATCCTACGAGCAGTACTTC.

This clone was found a few times. Within the sample, other DNA sequences also encode this same CDR3. V is TRBV28 and J is TRBJ1-5, with D tentatively TRBD1 (6 bases). The CDR3 length is 14 residues. From germline, CDR1 is MDHEN and CDR2 SYDVKM. The V end lost 2 bases, the J end lost 4 bases, and 9 bases lay between the germline ends. The CDR3 sequence: CASSLGQLNQPQHF. CDR3 in DNA: TGTGCCAGCAGTTTAGGACAGCTGAATCAGCCCCAGCATTTT. Based on the CDR3 plus reference TRBV28 and TRBJ1-5, the full variable domain is DVKVTQSSRYLVKRTGEKVFLECVQDMDHENMFWYRQDPGLGLRLIYFSYDVKMKEKGDIPEGYSVSREKKERFSLILESASTNQTSMYLCASSLGQLNQPQHFGDGTRLSIL.

The rearrangement links TRBV6-1 to TRBJ2-1; 7 nucleotides line up with TRBD1. Per the germline V gene, CDR1 is MNHNS and CDR2 is SASEGT. With V trimmed by 5 bases and J by 0 bases, 4 bases remained unmatched. The CDR3 length is 15 residues. The CDR3 sequence: CASSRDSSSYNEQFF. The CDR3 DNA reads TGTGCCAGCAGTAGGGACAGCAGCTCCTACAATGAGCAGTTCTTC.

The V call is TRBV2, the J call TRBJ2-1; 10 positions match TRBD2. CDR3 size: 15 residues. CDR1 is SNHLY, CDR2 FYNNEI, per germline. Losses at the gene ends were 3 bases for V and 6 bases for J; bases not matched to a gene: 5. CDR3 DNA: TGTGCCAGCAGTGAGGGGGCTAGCGGGAGCAATGAGCAGTTCTTC. Translated, it gives CASSEGASGSNEQFF.

The gene calls are TRBV5-1 and TRBJ1-1, with TRBD1 matching over 7 bases. The CDR3 length is 15 residues. Germline V CDR1 and CDR2: SGHRS, YFSETQ. The J segment lost 0 bases and the V segment lost 8 bases, leaving 10 bases of the junction unmatched. CDR3 sequence: CARRGRQGVNTEAFF. For the CDR3, the DNA is TGCGCCAGGCGGGGTAGACAGGGAGTGAACACTGAAGCTTTCTTT.

CDR3 DNA: TGTGCCAGCAGCTCACGTGGGGGGTATGAGCAGTTCTTC. Its protein is CASSSRGGYEQFF. The chain joins TRBV7-3 to TRBJ2-1; the D gene is possibly TRBD2 (6 bases). CDR3 length: 13 residues. V shed 4 bases and J shed 8 bases, with 12 bases lying between them. Germline assignment: CDR1 SGHTA and CDR2 FQGTGA.

The rearrangement uses TRBV28 and TRBJ2-3; 11 bases line up with TRBD1. CDR3 length: 19 residues. The germline CDR1 and CDR2 sequences are MDHEN and SYDVKM. V lost 7 bases to trimming and J lost 10 bases; unmatched junction nucleotides: 25. The CDR3 bases are TGTGCCAGCACCATTAGGGACAGGGGGTTGCAGGCGGGGAGATACGCGCAGTATTTT. Its protein is CASTIRDRGLQAGRYAQYF.

The genes are TRBV12-5 and TRBJ2-5, with 7 bases lining up with TRBD1. Germline V CDR1 and CDR2: LGHNT, FRNRAP. V dropped 6 bases and J dropped 10; count of bases not matched to a gene: 20. The length of the CDR3 is 16 residues. The CDR3 reads CASGPGQVPFPGIQYF. CDR3 DNA: TGTGCTAGTGGCCCTGGACAGGTACCCTTCCCGGGGATCCAGTACTTC.

CDR3 amino acids: CASKQYEQYF. As DNA, the CDR3 is TGTGCCAGCAAACAGTACGAGCAGTACTTC. The chain links TRBV6-4 to TRBJ2-7; D is unresolved. This CDR3 has 10 amino acids. The V gene lost 7 bases and the J gene lost 4 bases, with 5 bases spanning the gap. Per the germline V gene, CDR1 is MRHNA and CDR2 is SNTAGT.

The rearrangement links TRBV28 to TRBJ1-1, with 7 bases that match TRBD1. The CDR3 contains 15 residues. V trimming: 3 bases; J trimming: 5 bases; junction bases outside the gene matches: 9. Germline CDR1 reads MDHEN; CDR2 reads SYDVKM. The CDR3 is CASSFRQGDLTEAFF. CDR3 DNA: TGTGCCAGCAGTTTCCGACAGGGAGATCTGACTGAAGCTTTCTTT.

This chain joins TRBV5-6 and TRBJ2-2; D possibly corresponds to TRBD2 (5 bases). CDR1 and CDR2 from the germline V gene are SGHDT and YYEEEE. CDR3 size: 13 residues. V shed 6 bases and J shed 7 bases, with 13 bases lying between them. CDR3 loop: CASTSGSRGELFF. As DNA, the CDR3 is TGTGCCAGCACCTCGGGGAGCCGCGGGGAGCTGTTTTTT.

V gene TRBV4-1 combines with J gene TRBJ2-1, with D perhaps TRBD2 (6 bases). V shed 6 bases and J shed 3 bases, with 12 bases lying between them. Germline V gives CDR1 MGHRA, CDR2 YSYEKL. The CDR3 covers 14 residues. The CDR3 spells CASSVMEGYNEQFF. DNA of the CDR3: TGCGCCAGCAGTGTGATGGAGGGCTACAATGAGCAGTTCTTC.

The CDR3 loop is CSTARTQSTYEQYF. CDR3 in DNA: TGCAGCACGGCAAGGACTCAGAGTACCTACGAGCAGTACTTC. This chain uses TRBV29-1 with TRBJ2-7; D is perhaps TRBD2 (5 bases). The V end was cut by 8 bases, the J end by 2 bases, with 19 bases between. The germline V gene encodes CDR1 SQVTM and CDR2 ANQGSEA. This CDR3 spans 14 amino acids.

CDR3 sequence reads: CASSPSPGGNQPQHF. Here the CDR3 DNA reads TGTGCCAGCAGTCCTTCCCCAGGGGGCAATCAGCCCCAGCATTTT. The chain couples TRBV6-5 to TRBJ1-5, with a possible D match to TRBD1 (6 bases). This CDR3 comprises 15 residues. Germline values: CDR1 MNHEY, CDR2 SVGAGI. Between the trimmed V and J ends, which lost 5 bases and 2 bases, there was a span of 13 bases.

A word on this clone: In the same sample, other DNA sequences code for this CDR3. The chain carries TRBV28 and TRBJ2-7; possibly TRBD1 for D (6 bases). Trimming left V 6 bases short and J 5 bases short, with 11 bases between. The CDR3 totals 12 residues. The germline gives CDR1 MDHEN, CDR2 SYDVKM. The CDR3 DNA sequence: TGTGCCAGCAGATCGTACAGGGACGAGCAGTACTTC. Encoded protein: CASRSYRDEQYF. Supplemented by reference TRBV28 and TRBJ2-7, the full variable domain reads DVKVTQSSRYLVKRTGEKVFLECVQDMDHENMFWYRQDPGLGLRLIYFSYDVKMKEKGDIPEGYSVSREKKERFSLILESASTNQTSMYLCASRSYRDEQYFGPGTRLTVT.

The J gene is TRBJ2-1, the V gene TRBV11-2; D perhaps matches TRBD2 (5 bases). There are 16 residues in the CDR3. Trimming took 5 bases from V and 8 from J, leaving 22 bases between them. The V gene's germline CDR1 is SGHAT and CDR2 FQNNGV. CDR3 sequence reads: CASSPGGNSRADEQFF. The DNA of the CDR3 is TGTGCCAGCAGCCCAGGAGGTAACTCCCGGGCTGATGAGCAGTTCTTC.

The chain links TRBV5-6 to TRBJ2-3; TRBD2 matches 14 bases. The junction had 10 bases not matched to a gene; V was cut back by 3 bases and J by 1 base. Germline values: CDR1 SGHDT, CDR2 YYEEEE. The CDR3 contains 19 residues. Here the CDR3 DNA reads TGTGCCAGCAGCTCCTGGACTAGCGGGAGGCCCCAGCGCACAGATACGCAGTATTTT. Its protein product is CASSSWTSGRPQRTDTQYF.

The chain has TRBV28 and TRBJ1-2, with D unresolved. The CDR3 loop spans 13 amino acids. Germline V gene lookup returns CDR1 MDHEN and CDR2 SYDVKM. The V gene lost 5 bases and the J gene lost 0 bases, with 7 bases spanning the gap. CDR3 loop: CASSRDTNYGYTF. The CDR3 DNA sequence: TGTGCCAGCAGTCGTGACACTAACTATGGCTACACCTTC.

The chain recombines TRBV29-1 with TRBJ2-5; tentative D call: TRBD1 (5 bases). There are 12 residues in the CDR3. The ends were cut back, 3 bases at V and 9 bases at J, with 14 bases in the middle. The germline gives CDR1 SQVTM, CDR2 ANQGSEA. In DNA form, the CDR3 reads TGCAGCGTTGACCATGGACAAGTTTCCCAGTACTTC. It yields the protein CSVDHGQVSQYF.

V is TRBV2 and J is TRBJ2-3; 9 nucleotides match TRBD1. The CDR3 extends over 13 amino acids. Germline V lookup: CDR1 SNHLY, CDR2 FYNNEI. Trimming took 8 bases from V and 4 from J; bases not matched to a gene: 4. The CDR3 spells CASLQGASDTQYF. The CDR3 DNA sequence: TGTGCCAGCTTACAGGGGGCCTCAGATACGCAGTATTTT.

The chain joins TRBV5-8 to TRBJ2-7, with 7 bases lining up with TRBD1. Losses at the gene ends were 4 bases for V and 3 bases for J; bases not matched to a gene: 7. The CDR3 runs 14 residues. The V gene's germline CDR1 is SGHTS and CDR2 YDEGEE. CDR3 protein: CASSPAGGIYEQYF. CDR3 DNA sequence: TGTGCCAGCAGCCCGGCAGGGGGTATCTACGAGCAGTACTTC.

This rearrangement joins TRBV9 to TRBJ2-1, with a possible D match to TRBD2 (6 bases). Between the trimmed V and J ends, which lost 1 base and 7 bases, there was a span of 12 bases. The CDR3 runs to 14 residues. Germline V gives CDR1 SGDLS, CDR2 YYNGEE. Written as DNA, the CDR3 is TGTGCCAGCAGCGTATCCGGGAGAGCAAATGAGCAGTTCTTC. It codes for CASSVSGRANEQFF.

The chain links TRBV29-1 to TRBJ2-5, with a weak D call TRBD1 (5 bases). Germline loops: CDR1 SQVTM, CDR2 ANQGSEA. The CDR3 is 12 amino acids. V was trimmed by 4 bases and J by 4 bases, leaving 10 bases between them. In DNA form, the CDR3 reads TGCAGCGTTGGGGGCGTGGGAGAGACCCAGTACTTC. Its translation is CSVGGVGETQYF.

The chain links TRBV11-2 to TRBJ2-1; D might be TRBD2 (5 bases). Germline CDR1 and CDR2: SGHAT and FQNNGV. V was cut by 5 bases and J by 3 bases, with 14 bases left in between. This CDR3 region has 15 residues. CDR3 in amino acids: CASSHGEGLYNEQFF. In DNA form, the CDR3 reads TGTGCCAGCAGCCACGGTGAGGGTCTCTACAATGAGCAGTTCTTC.

This rearrangement joins TRBV18 to TRBJ1-5; D gene uncertain. The CDR3 is made up of 14 amino acids. Trimming took off 1 base at V and 5 bases at J, with 9 bases between the two ends. The germline V gene has CDR1 KGHSH and CDR2 LQKENI. CDR3 loop: CASSPRALDQPQHF. CDR3 in DNA: TGTGCCAGCTCACCACGGGCCTTAGATCAGCCCCAGCATTTT.

J is TRBJ2-1 and V is TRBV29-1; tentative D call: TRBD2 (5 bases). The germline V gene has CDR1 SQVTM and CDR2 ANQGSEA. The V end was cut by 3 bases, the J end by 4 bases, with 7 bases between. This CDR3 has 12 amino acids. The CDR3 bases are TGCAGCGTTGAGGAGGTTTACAATGAGCAGTTCTTC. Its translation is CSVEEVYNEQFF.

The chain has TRBV7-8 and TRBJ2-3; 11 nucleotides agree with TRBD2. From germline, CDR1 is SGHVS and CDR2 FQNEAQ. The CDR3 is made up of 16 amino acids. The junction had 7 bases not matched to a gene; V was cut back by 8 bases and J by 0 bases. CDR3: CASCPRLAGSTDTQYF. The DNA of the CDR3 is TGTGCCAGCTGCCCGAGACTAGCGGGGAGCACAGATACGCAGTATTTT.

This clone turned up a few times. The same CDR3 arises from other DNA sequences in this sample as well. J is TRBJ2-7 and V is TRBV28; no reliable D call. The CDR3 is 12 residues long. CDR1 and CDR2 (germline): MDHEN, SYDVKM. V lost 4 bases to trimming and J lost 6 bases, with 10 bases between them. CDR3 in amino acids: CASSSSGGEQYF. The DNA of the CDR3 is TGTGCCAGCAGTTCATCCGGTGGCGAGCAGTACTTC.